The present T cell receptor beta chain was sequenced within a study of control samples from healthy donors and cancer patients. On this clone: A junction boundary mismatches the germline segment, possibly from a read error. Distinct nucleotide sequences in the sample also encode this CDR3.

Sequencing used immunoSEQ multiplex PCR; TCRdb keeps in-frame clones, though not all of them. Here the sample spans more than 65,000 clones, approximately 86% being singletons. This CDR3 comprises 15 residues. Germline values: CDR1 SGDLS, CDR2 YYNGEE. This receptor was taken from a man aged 60-69 years in good health. What was sequenced was blood. This rearrangement joins TRBV9 to TRBJ1-1; a possible D gene is TRBD1 (6 bases). The CDR3 loop is CASSVGVGANTEAFF. The CDR3 region has the DNA TGTGCCAGCAGCGTAGGAGTGGGGGCGAACACTGAGGCTTTCTTT.